The 12 T cell receptor beta chains reported below all come from one sample, sequenced in a study of blood T cell repertoires in COVID-19. Assay: immunoSEQ multiplex PCR; the TCRdb copy retains only in-frame clones and omits some. Of hundreds of thousands of clones in the sample, 90% were seen once. The sequenced sample was PBMCs or T cells enriched from blood (not recorded which). The receptors here all came from a man aged 60-69 years who had recovered from COVID-19.

This clone has only a few counts. V and J are TRBV7-9 and TRBJ2-7, with D perhaps TRBD2 (6 bases). Germline V gives CDR1 SEHNR, CDR2 FQNEAQ (reference sequence). The CDR3 is 14 amino acids. V lost 5 bases to trimming and J lost 3 bases, with 14 bases between them. DNA for the CDR3: TGTGCCAGCAGCCGGACTAACAATGACTACGAGCAGTACTTC. Translated: CASSRTNNDYEQYF.

The genes are TRBV28 and TRBJ2-2, with 7 bases aligning to TRBD1. V shed 3 bases and J 5 bases; nucleotides not matched to a gene: 6. The CDR3 contains 15 residues. Germline values: CDR1 MDHEN, CDR2 SYDVKM. The CDR3 sequence: CASSFGDRVTGELFF. CDR3 in DNA: TGTGCCAGCAGTTTCGGAGACAGGGTTACCGGGGAGCTGTTTTTT.

This chain uses TRBV14 with TRBJ2-7; TRBD2 aligns across 8 bases. The V segment lost 5 bases and the J segment 2 bases; nucleotides outside the gene matches: 8. This CDR3 comprises 15 residues. Germline V CDR1 and CDR2: SGHDN, FVKESK. The CDR3 reads CASSWTSQYTYEQYF. The DNA for the CDR3 is TGTGCCAGCAGCTGGACTAGCCAATACACCTACGAGCAGTACTTC. Based on the CDR3 plus reference TRBV14 and TRBJ2-7, the full variable domain is EAGVTQFPSHSVIEKGQTVTLRCDPISGHDNLYWYRRVMGKEIKFLLHFVKESKQDESGMPNNRFLAERTGGTYSTLKVQPAELEDSGVYFCASSWTSQYTYEQYFGPGTRLTVT.

The V and J genes are TRBV11-2 and TRBJ1-3; possible D gene TRBD1, 5 bases. The CDR3 spans 17 residues. V was trimmed by 5 bases and J by 0 bases, leaving 17 bases between them. CDR1 SGHAT and CDR2 FQNNGV come from the germline V gene. CDR3 nucleotides: TGTGCCAGCAGCCCTTACGCGGGGGGTCGCTCTGGAAACACCATATATTTT. Residues: CASSPYAGGRSGNTIYF.

The CDR3 DNA sequence: TGTGCCAGCAGCCACCAGGGACAGAACGGCTACGAGCAGTACTTC. Translating it yields CASSHQGQNGYEQYF. The chain joins TRBV5-5 to TRBJ2-7; 7 bases agree with TRBD1. V lost 4 bases, J lost 3 bases, and 10 bases stayed unmatched. This CDR3 comprises 15 residues. Germline CDR1 and CDR2: SGHKS and YYEKEE (reference sequence).

V usage is TRBV3-1 (or the pseudogene TRBV3-2) and J usage is TRBJ1-2; TRBD1 might be the D (5 bases). The CDR3 is made up of 12 amino acids. Germline assignment: CDR1 LGHDT and CDR2 YNNKEL (reference sequence). V dropped 2 bases and J dropped 7 bases, with 8 bases sitting between them. In DNA form, the CDR3 reads TGTGCCAGCAGCCAAAGGGGCCTTGGCTACACCTTC. Protein: CASSQRGLGYTF.

This chain links TRBV6-1 with TRBJ1-5, with 8 bases aligning to TRBD1. The germline V gene encodes CDR1 MNHNS and CDR2 SASEGT. The junction had 13 bases not matched to a gene; V was cut back by 2 bases and J by 4 bases. This CDR3 spans 18 amino acids. The CDR3 sequence is CASSELGQVGRGNQPQHF. CDR3 nucleotide sequence: TGTGCCAGCAGTGAACTGGGACAGGTGGGAAGGGGAAATCAGCCCCAGCATTTT.

The rearrangement links TRBV6-2 or TRBV6-3 to TRBJ2-1, with D maybe TRBD2 (6 bases). Trimming left V 2 bases short and J 7 bases short, with 15 bases between. CDR1 and CDR2 from the germline V gene are MNHEY and SVGEGT. The CDR3 contains 15 residues. CDR3 amino acids: CASSYPGVAENEQFF. CDR3 DNA: TGTGCCAGCAGTTACCCCGGAGTAGCGGAGAATGAGCAGTTCTTC.

The chain uses TRBV18 and TRBJ2-5, with TRBD2 matching 8 bases. After removal of 2 bases from V and 4 bases from J, the junction contained 3 bases not matched to a gene. This CDR3 is 14 amino acids long. CDR1 is KGHSH and CDR2 is LQKENI in the germline V gene. The CDR3: CASSPGTSSETQYF. CDR3 DNA: TGTGCCAGCTCACCAGGGACTAGTTCAGAGACCCAGTACTTC.

This rearrangement joins TRBV10-3 to TRBJ2-7; 11 bases fit TRBD1. CDR1 is ENHRY and CDR2 is SYGVKD in the germline V gene. The CDR3 sequence is 14 residues long. J was trimmed by 6 bases and V by 5 bases; bases with no gene match: 6. CDR3 sequence (DNA): TGTGCCATCAGTCGGGACAGGGGGTTTCCCGAGCAGTACTTC. Translated: CAISRDRGFPEQYF.

The V and J genes are TRBV7-8 and TRBJ1-5, with 7 positions matching TRBD1. Germline loops: CDR1 SGHVS, CDR2 FQNEAQ. After removal of 0 bases from V and 0 bases from J, the junction contained 8 bases not matched to a gene. The CDR3 has 18 residues. DNA for the CDR3: TGTGCCAGCAGCTTAGCCCCGACAGGGCTACATAGCAATCAGCCCCAGCATTTT. As protein: CASSLAPTGLHSNQPQHF. The variable domain in full, completed from reference TRBV7-8 and TRBJ1-5, reads GAGVSQSPRYKVAKRGQDVALRCDPISGHVSLFWYQQALGQGPEFLTYFQNEAQLDKSGLPSDRFFAERPEGSVSTLKIQRTQQEDSAVYLCASSLAPTGLHSNQPQHFGDGTRLSIL.

The chain joins TRBV2 to TRBJ2-7; no definite D call. The CDR3 runs to 11 residues. The ends were cut back, 6 bases at V and 6 bases at J, with 9 bases in the middle. Per the germline V gene, CDR1 is SNHLY and CDR2 is FYNNEI. The CDR3 spells CASRGLSEQYF. The CDR3 nucleotides are TGTGCCAGCAGGGGCCTATCCGAGCAGTACTTC.